The 10 T cell receptor beta chains reported below all come from one sample, sequenced in a study of T-cell memory formation after mild COVID-19. One entry per CDR3 protein, called by TCRdb with MiXCR from the 5' RACE reads. The table shows about 360,000 distinct CDR3 sequences, with 13% to 15% occurring only once. Sample: PBMCs or a T cell subset sorted from them (not recorded which). These receptors were taken from a man aged 18-30 years who had mild COVID-19 (a few samples of this study predate the infection). Cell type and time point are not known.

This clonotype showed up just a few times. The chain couples TRBV28 to TRBJ2-1, with D tentatively TRBD1 or TRBD2 (5 bases each). Trimming left V 5 bases short and J 10 bases short, with 12 bases between. Germline lookup yields CDR1 MDHEN and CDR2 SYDVKM. There are 12 residues in the CDR3. The CDR3 nucleotides read TGTGCCAGCAGTCCCAGGAGGACAGAGCAGTTCTTC. As protein: CASSPRRTEQFF.

The genes are TRBV5-1 and TRBJ1-4; tentative D call: TRBD1 (5 bases). CDR3 size: 15 residues. Trimming stripped 3 bases from V and 7 bases from J, with 16 bases between. The V gene's germline CDR1 is SGHRS and CDR2 YFSETQ. The CDR3 protein is CASSSTGTGGEKLFF. The DNA of the CDR3 is TGCGCCAGCAGCTCAACCGGGACCGGGGGTGAAAAACTGTTTTTT.

The chain links TRBV29-1 to TRBJ2-3, with a tentative D call TRBD2 (7 bases). The germline V gene has CDR1 SQVTM and CDR2 ANQGSEA. Trimming removed 7 bases from V and 6 bases from J, with 17 bases in between. The CDR3 contains 13 residues. CDR3: CSAERGGGDTQYF. The CDR3 bases are TGCAGCGCCGAAAGAGGGGGGGGGGATACGCAGTATTTT.

This clonotype was counted many times. The rearrangement links TRBV7-2 to TRBJ2-1; D unclear. CDR3 size: 16 residues. The germline gives CDR1 SGHTA, CDR2 FQGNSA. Between the trimmed V and J ends, which lost 3 bases and 0 bases, there was a span of 12 bases. CDR3 amino acids: CASSLWSPGSYNEQFF. CDR3 nucleotide sequence: TGTGCCAGCAGCTTGTGGAGCCCGGGCTCCTACAATGAGCAGTTCTTC.

The chain carries TRBV12-3 or TRBV12-4 and TRBJ2-3; D may match TRBD1 or TRBD2 (5 bases each). There are 12 residues in the CDR3. With 7 bases removed from V and 12 bases from J, the gap between germline ends came to 17 bases. The CDR3 sequence: CASTLAQGSQYF. CDR3 DNA: TGTGCCAGCACCCTAGCCCAGGGTTCTCAGTATTTT.

J is TRBJ2-5 and V is TRBV5-1; a possible D gene is TRBD1 (5 bases). The V end lost 2 bases, the J end lost 5 bases, and 13 bases lay between the germline ends. CDR1 and CDR2 (germline): SGHRS, YFSETQ. The CDR3 spans 14 residues. Here the CDR3 reads CASSFDSPFETQYF. Here the CDR3 DNA reads TGCGCCAGCAGCTTCGACAGTCCTTTCGAGACCCAGTACTTC.

This clonotype was observed many times. The chain links TRBV7-2 to TRBJ2-3; 9 bases align to TRBD2. V shed 1 base, J shed 5 bases, and the junction held 4 bases outside the gene matches. Germline assignment: CDR1 SGHTA and CDR2 FQGNSA. The CDR3 is 15 amino acids. CDR3 protein: CASSLGGSGGDTQYF. As DNA, the CDR3 is TGTGCCAGCAGCTTAGGGGGTAGCGGGGGAGATACGCAGTATTTT.

This clonotype has only a few counts. V gene TRBV18 combines with J gene TRBJ2-7; the D gene is possibly TRBD2 (6 bases). This CDR3 is built from 14 residues. CDR1 and CDR2 from the germline V gene are KGHSH and LQKENI. Trimming removed 6 bases at V and 5 bases at J, with 17 bases between. This CDR3 reads CASSPTGRDHEQYF. CDR3 nucleotides: TGTGCCAGCTCCCCCACCGGGCGGGACCACGAGCAGTACTTC. The variable domain in full, completed from reference TRBV18 and TRBJ2-7, reads NAGVMQNPRHLVRRRGQEARLRCSPMKGHSHVYWYRQLPEEGLKFMVYLQKENIIDESGMPKERFSAEFPKEGPSILRIQQVVRGDSAAYFCASSPTGRDHEQYFGPGTRLTVT.

This clonotype was seen more than once but under ten times. The chain joins TRBV5-1 to TRBJ2-1; TRBD1 matches 9 bases. There are 15 residues in the CDR3. Trimming removed 1 base from V and 4 bases from J; junction bases left unmatched: 3. In germline, CDR1 is SGHRS, CDR2 YFSETQ. CDR3 in DNA: TGCGCCAGCAGCTTGCCGACAGGGGGATACAATGAGCAGTTCTTC. Protein product: CASSLPTGGYNEQFF. The full variable domain, its missing parts supplied by reference TRBV5-1 and TRBJ2-1, is KAGVTQTPRYLIKTRGQQVTLSCSPISGHRSVSWYQQTPGQGLQFLFEYFSETQRNKGNFPGRFSGRQFSNSRSEMNVSTLELGDSALYLCASSLPTGGYNEQFFGPGTRLTVL.

The chain carries TRBV19 and TRBJ1-1; D is unresolved. V was clipped by 7 bases and J by 1 base, with 10 bases between them. The length of the CDR3 is 13 residues. CDR1 LNHDA and CDR2 SQIVND come from the germline V gene (reference sequence). In nucleotides, the CDR3 is TGTGCCAGTAAACTGGCGAAGAACACTGAAGCTTTCTTT. Its translation: CASKLAKNTEAFF.